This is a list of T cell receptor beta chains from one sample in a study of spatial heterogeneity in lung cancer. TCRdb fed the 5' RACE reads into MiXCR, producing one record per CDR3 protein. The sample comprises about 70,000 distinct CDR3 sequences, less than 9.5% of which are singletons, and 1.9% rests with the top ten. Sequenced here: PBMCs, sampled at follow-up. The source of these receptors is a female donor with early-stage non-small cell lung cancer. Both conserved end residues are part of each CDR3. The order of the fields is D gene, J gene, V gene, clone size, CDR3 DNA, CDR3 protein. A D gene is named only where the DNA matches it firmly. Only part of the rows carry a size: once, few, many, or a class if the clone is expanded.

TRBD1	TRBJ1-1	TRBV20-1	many	TGCAGTGCTAGAGGGAGGGGGCGCGATACTGAAGCTTTCTTT	CSARGRGRDTEAFF
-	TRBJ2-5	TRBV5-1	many	TGCGCCAGCAGCTTGGTGGAGGCCCGACAAGAGACCCAGTACTTC	CASSLVEARQETQYF
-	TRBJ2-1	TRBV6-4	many	TGTGCCAGCAGCCATACTAGTACGAATGAGCAGTTCTTC	CASSHTSTNEQFF
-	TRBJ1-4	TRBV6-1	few	TGTGCCAGCGGCCCTCAAAGGAGTGTCGAAAAACTGTTTTTT	CASGPQRSVEKLFF
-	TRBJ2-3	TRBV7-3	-	TGTGCCAGCAGCTTCAGCCGAATAAGCACAGATACGCAGTATTTT	CASSFSRISTDTQYF
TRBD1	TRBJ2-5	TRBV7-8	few	TGTGCCAGCAGCACTCAACAGGGGGCATCCCAAGAGACCCAGTACTTC	CASSTQQGASQETQYF
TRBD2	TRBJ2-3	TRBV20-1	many	TGCAGTGCTAGGCAGCCAGGACTAGCGGGGGCCTTGGATACGCAGTATTTT	CSARQPGLAGALDTQYF
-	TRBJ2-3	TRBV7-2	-	TGTGCCAGCAGCTTAGGCCACCTTCGAGGAGATACGCAGTATTTT	CASSLGHLRGDTQYF
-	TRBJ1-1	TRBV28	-	TGTGCCAGCATGGGAAGCATGAACACTGAAGCTTTCTTT	CASMGSMNTEAFF
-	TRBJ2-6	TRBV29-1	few	TGCAGCGTTGGGATAGGGCTTTCTGGGGCCAACGTCCTGACTTTC	CSVGIGLSGANVLTF
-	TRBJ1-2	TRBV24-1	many	TGTGCCACCAGTGACCAGGTTGTTAACTATGGCTACACCTTC	CATSDQVVNYGYTF
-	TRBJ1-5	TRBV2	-	TGTGCCAGCAGGGGGGTACGGCCGTTGGGGCCCCAGCATTTT	CASRGVRPLGPQHF
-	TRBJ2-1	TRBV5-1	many	TGCGCCAGCAGCTTGGGGAGCCGAGGGAATGAGCAGTTCTTC	CASSLGSRGNEQFF
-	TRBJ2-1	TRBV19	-	TGTGCCAGTAGTCCCACACCCGTCCCGCACAATGAGCAGTTCTTC	CASSPTPVPHNEQFF
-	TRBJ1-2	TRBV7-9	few	TGTGCCAGCAGCTCAGGGAGGTGGGACGGCTACACCTTC	CASSSGRWDGYTF
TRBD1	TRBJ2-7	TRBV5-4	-	TGTGCCAGCAGCGCTCCGGGACAGGGGGCCAACGAGCAGTACTTC	CASSAPGQGANEQYF
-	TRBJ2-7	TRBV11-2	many	TGTGCCAGCCGCACTAATTTACCCGCCGAGCAGTACTTC	CASRTNLPAEQYF
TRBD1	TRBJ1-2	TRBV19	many	TGTGCCAGTAGTATCGGGACAGGGCGAAGGGGCTACACCTTC	CASSIGTGRRGYTF
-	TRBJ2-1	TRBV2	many	TGTGCCAGCAGCCAGGCCTTGGGTCAAAGGTTCTTC	CASSQALGQRFF
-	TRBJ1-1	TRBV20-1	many	TGCAGTGCCGATGGGGGGGCCGGGAATGAAGCTTTCTTT	CSADGGAGNEAFF
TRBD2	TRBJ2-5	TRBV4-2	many	TGTGCCAGCAGCCCCCGGGAGGGGGGGACCCAAGAGACCCAGTACTTC	CASSPREGGTQETQYF
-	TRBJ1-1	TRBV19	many	TGTGCCAGTAGTATTAACCTGAACACTGAAGCTTTCTTT	CASSINLNTEAFF
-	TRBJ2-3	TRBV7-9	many	TGTGCCAGCAGCTTAGATCGGGCGGGCCCCACAGATACGCAGTATTTT	CASSLDRAGPTDTQYF
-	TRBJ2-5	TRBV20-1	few	TGCAGTGCAGAGAAAGAAGGGGAGACCCAGTACTTC	CSAEKEGETQYF
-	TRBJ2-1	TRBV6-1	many	TGTGCCAGCAGTGAGGAACTTGCTAATGTCGGTGAGCAGTTCTTC	CASSEELANVGEQFF
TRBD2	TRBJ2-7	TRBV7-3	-	TGTGCCAGCAGCTTAGCGGGAGGGCGTATCGAGCAGTACTTC	CASSLAGGRIEQYF